The 21 T cell receptor beta chains reported below all come from one sample, sequenced in a study of cytomegalovirus exposure and HLA in healthy donors. The primer mix had 60 Vbeta and 13 Jbeta primers. The repertoire was sequenced with immunoSEQ multiplex PCR; TCRdb's copy has only in-frame clones and lacks some. The table has about 160,000 clones, around three quarters seen once; the top ten hold under 2.5%. The specimen sequenced was PBMCs. The receptor source for this set is a man aged 40-55 years in good health and CMV-seronegative.

The rearrangement uses TRBV5-8 and TRBJ2-7; 7 nucleotides match TRBD2. V lost 6 bases and J lost 0; bases outside the gene matches: 3. The germline CDR1 and CDR2 sequences are SGHTS and YDEGEE. The CDR3 has 13 residues. The CDR3 spells CASTGRASYEQYF. The CDR3 DNA reads as TGTGCCAGCACGGGGAGGGCCTCCTACGAGCAGTACTTC.

This chain joins TRBV5-1 and TRBJ1-2, with TRBD1 as a possible D gene (6 bases). The CDR3 runs 15 residues. The germline V gene encodes CDR1 SGHRS and CDR2 YFSETQ. Between the trimmed V and J ends, which lost 4 bases and 4 bases, there was a span of 17 bases. The CDR3 region has the DNA TGCGCCAGCAGCGCGGTAGGGGGAAGGTCCTATGGCTACACCTTC. It yields the protein CASSAVGGRSYGYTF.

The J gene is TRBJ1-3, the V gene TRBV7-9; no definite D call. Germline V gene data show CDR1 as SEHNR and CDR2 as FQNEAQ (reference sequence). The CDR3 runs 12 residues. With 5 bases removed from V and 7 bases from J, the gap between germline ends came to 9 bases. The CDR3 nucleotides are TGTGCCAGCAGCGCGACTCTTAACACCATATATTTT. Protein sequence: CASSATLNTIYF.

The chain joins TRBV21-1 to TRBJ2-7; the listed D gene, TRBD2, was not tested against the DNA. TRBV21-1 is flagged as a pseudogene. The CDR3 consists of 15 residues. CDR3 bases: TGTGCCAGCAGCAAATCGCCGGGAGGCCCGTTCGAGCAGTACTTC. As protein: CASSKSPGGPFEQYF.

The rearrangement uses TRBV4-2 and TRBJ2-3; TRBD2 agrees at 8 bases. The CDR3 runs 16 residues. CDR1 and CDR2 from the germline V gene are LGHNA and YNFKEQ. V shed 3 bases, J shed 3 bases, and the junction held 8 bases outside the gene matches. In DNA, the CDR3 is TGTGCCAGCAGCCAGCAAACTAGCGGCTCAACAGATACGCAGTATTTT. Translating it yields CASSQQTSGSTDTQYF.

The chain combines TRBV4-2 with TRBJ1-3; no definite D call. This CDR3 region has 14 residues. V was trimmed by 2 bases and J by 3 bases, leaving 8 bases between them. The germline V gene has CDR1 LGHNA and CDR2 YNFKEQ. The CDR3 here is CASSQIRGGNTIYF. CDR3 in DNA: TGTGCCAGCAGCCAAATAAGAGGTGGAAACACCATATATTTT.

For the CDR3, the DNA is TGTGCCAGCAGCGCGGGACTAGCGGGAGGGGCCGGGGAGCTGTTTTTT. Encoded protein: CASSAGLAGGAGELFF. This chain joins TRBV7-9 and TRBJ2-2; 16 bases align to TRBD2. There are 16 residues in the CDR3. J gave up 6 bases and V 5 bases, and 3 bases lay outside the gene matches. The germline V gene has CDR1 SEHNR and CDR2 FQNEAQ (reference sequence).

There are a few counts of this clone. The chain recombines TRBV28 with TRBJ2-1; a possible D gene is TRBD2 (6 bases). V shed 3 bases and J shed 7 bases, with 13 bases lying between them. From germline, CDR1 is MDHEN and CDR2 SYDVKM. The CDR3 totals 14 residues. This CDR3 reads CASSFPTSSNEQFF. The CDR3 nucleotides are TGTGCCAGCAGTTTCCCGACTAGTAGTAATGAGCAGTTCTTC. The complete variable domain, with remaining parts taken from reference TRBV28 and TRBJ2-1, reads DVKVTQSSRYLVKRTGEKVFLECVQDMDHENMFWYRQDPGLGLRLIYFSYDVKMKEKGDIPEGYSVSREKKERFSLILESASTNQTSMYLCASSFPTSSNEQFFGPGTRLTVL.

The rearrangement links TRBV6-6 to TRBJ2-4; 10 bases fit TRBD2. V lost 5 bases to trimming and J lost 3 bases; unmatched junction nucleotides: 7. The CDR3 spans 16 residues. The germline gives CDR1 MNHNY, CDR2 SVGAGI (reference sequence). The CDR3 reads CASSLAGEVGKNIQYF. The CDR3 DNA reads as TGTGCCAGCAGTCTAGCGGGAGAAGTTGGCAAAAACATTCAGTACTTC.

The rearrangement uses TRBV6-1 and TRBJ1-1, with D perhaps TRBD1 (6 bases). Looked up from germline, CDR1 is MNHNS and CDR2 is SASEGT. This CDR3 spans 13 amino acids. Trimming stripped 4 bases from V and 3 bases from J, with 9 bases between. The CDR3 here is CASSVGQHTEAFF. The CDR3 nucleotides are TGTGCCAGCAGTGTAGGACAGCACACTGAAGCTTTCTTT.

This chain connects TRBV28 to TRBJ1-1; D unresolved. The CDR3 sequence is 13 residues long. CDR1 MDHEN and CDR2 SYDVKM come from the germline V gene. V shed 2 bases and J shed 6 bases, with 10 bases lying between them. The DNA of the CDR3 is TGTGCCAGCAGTTTACTCTCCCTCGCTGAAGCTTTCTTT. It codes for CASSLLSLAEAFF.

The chain is built from TRBV19 and TRBJ2-1; D is undetermined. This CDR3 is built from 16 residues. CDR1 and CDR2 from the germline V gene are LNHDA and SQIVND (reference sequence). V lost 4 bases and J lost 7, with 20 bases in between. CDR3 in amino acids: CASSNFLTVPRNEQFF. The CDR3 bases are TGTGCCAGTAGTAATTTCTTAACAGTCCCTCGGAATGAGCAGTTCTTC. Complete variable domain (other parts from reference TRBV19 and TRBJ2-1): DGGITQSPKYLFRKEGQNVTLSCEQNLNHDAMYWYRQDPGQGLRLIYYSQIVNDFQKGDIAEGYSVSREKKESFPLTVTSAQKNPTAFYLCASSNFLTVPRNEQFFGPGTRLTVL.

J is TRBJ2-7 and V is TRBV1; the table assigns TRBD1, which was not confirmed against the DNA. TRBV1 is a pseudogene segment. There are 17 residues in the CDR3. CDR3: CTSSQRQPGQGALEQYF. The CDR3 DNA reads as TGCACCAGCAGCCAACGACAACCGGGACAGGGGGCGCTTGAGCAGTACTTC.

The V call is TRBV7-9, the J call TRBJ2-5; perhaps TRBD2 as D (5 bases). This CDR3 spans 15 amino acids. Germline V gene lookup returns CDR1 SEHNR and CDR2 FQNEAQ (reference sequence). The V and J ends lost 4 bases and 3 bases respectively, with 15 bases between them. CDR3 nucleotides: TGTGCCAGCAGCTACGTTAACCGGGGAGAAGAGACCCAGTACTTC. Residues: CASSYVNRGEETQYF.

The rearrangement links TRBV30 to TRBJ2-3; D possibly corresponds to TRBD2 (5 bases). V was shortened by 8 bases and J by 1 base, with 10 bases between the two germline ends. This CDR3 contains 12 residues. The V gene's germline CDR1 is GTSNPN and CDR2 SVGIG (reference sequence). This chain's CDR3 is CALGRGTDTQYF. CDR3 DNA: TGTGCCCTCGGGCGGGGCACAGATACGCAGTATTTT.

V and J are TRBV5-1 and TRBJ1-5; D is undetermined. V lost 2 bases, J lost 9 bases, and 18 bases lay in between. The CDR3 spans 15 residues. CDR1 SGHRS and CDR2 YFSETQ come from the germline V gene. Written as DNA, the CDR3 is TGCGCCAGCAGCTTTGATGGCGTCAGCCGGGGGCCCCAGCATTTT. Amino acids: CASSFDGVSRGPQHF.

The V call is TRBV23-1, the J call TRBJ2-3, with D perhaps TRBD1 (5 bases). TRBV23-1 is given ORF status, its function remaining uncertain. This CDR3 comprises 15 residues. The V gene lost 0 bases and the J gene lost 4 bases, with 11 bases spanning the gap. CDR3 sequence: CASSQSTGSADTQYF. CDR3 nucleotide sequence: TGCGCCAGCAGTCAATCTACAGGCTCAGCAGATACGCAGTATTTT.

This clone showed up just a few times. The rearrangement links TRBV9 to TRBJ2-7; TRBD2 agrees at 7 bases. Germline CDR1 is SGDLS and CDR2 is YYNGEE. This CDR3 is built from 13 residues. V shed 0 bases, J shed 5 bases, and the junction held 2 bases outside the gene matches. The CDR3 loop reads CASSVGGSDEQYF. CDR3 DNA: TGTGCCAGCAGCGTAGGCGGGAGTGACGAGCAGTACTTC.

The chain couples TRBV6-5 to TRBJ2-7, with TRBD1 as a possible D gene (6 bases). The germline V gene encodes CDR1 MNHEY and CDR2 SVGAGI. Trimming left V 8 bases short and J 6 bases short, with 20 bases between. This CDR3 has 14 residues. CDR3 loop: CASWDTGTAGEQYF. CDR3 coding DNA: TGTGCCAGCTGGGACACCGGGACCGCGGGCGAGCAGTACTTC.

The rearrangement links TRBV21-1 to TRBJ1-4; no DNA check was done on the table's D call, TRBD1. TRBV21-1 is shown as a pseudogene. This CDR3 is built from 17 residues. The CDR3 here is CASSNPRQFFPYEKLFF. DNA for the CDR3: TGTGCCAGCAGCAACCCCCGACAGTTCTTCCCTTATGAAAAACTGTTTTTT.

This sequence joins TRBV6-5 and TRBJ2-2; perhaps TRBD2 as D (6 bases). V was shortened by 4 bases and J by 4 bases, with 16 bases between the two germline ends. This CDR3 is 16 amino acids long. Germline V gives CDR1 MNHEY, CDR2 SVGAGI. The CDR3 DNA sequence: TGTGCCAGCAGTTTTTCGGCGGGATCGGGCACCGGGGAGCTGTTTTTT. Its translation: CASSFSAGSGTGELFF.